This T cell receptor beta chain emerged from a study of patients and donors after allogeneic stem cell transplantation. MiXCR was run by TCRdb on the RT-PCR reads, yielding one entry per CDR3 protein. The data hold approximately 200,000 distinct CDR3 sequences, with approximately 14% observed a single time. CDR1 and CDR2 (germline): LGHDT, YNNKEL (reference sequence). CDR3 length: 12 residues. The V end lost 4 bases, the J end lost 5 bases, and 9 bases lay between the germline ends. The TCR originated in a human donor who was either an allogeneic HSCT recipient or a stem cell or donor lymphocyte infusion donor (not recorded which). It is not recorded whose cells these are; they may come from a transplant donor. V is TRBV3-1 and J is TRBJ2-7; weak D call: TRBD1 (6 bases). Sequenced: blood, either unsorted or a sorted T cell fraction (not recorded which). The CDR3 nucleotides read TGTGCCAGCAGCCGAACAGGGAACGAGCAGTACTTC. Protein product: CASSRTGNEQYF.